These 20 T cell receptor beta chains came from one sample sequenced in a study of cytomegalovirus exposure and HLA in healthy donors. Both 60 Vbeta primers and 13 Jbeta primers went into the PCR. This table comes from immunoSEQ multiplex PCR, and its TCRdb copy is limited to in-frame clones, with some not included. This sample has roughly 99,000 clones; 77% occur once, and the top ten carry 4% to 5%. The material sequenced was PBMCs. These receptors all come from a male donor in good health and CMV-seronegative.

This chain uses TRBV7-3 with TRBJ2-1, with 7 bases aligning to TRBD1. The CDR3 totals 14 residues. Germline lookup yields CDR1 SGHTA and CDR2 FQGTGA. V lost 4 bases and J lost 5; bases outside the gene matches: 5. CDR3 region: CASSSRQGHNEQFF. In DNA form, the CDR3 reads TGTGCCAGCAGCTCGAGACAGGGACACAATGAGCAGTTCTTC. Looking up the rest from reference TRBV7-3 and TRBJ2-1 gives the full variable domain: GAGVSQTPSNKVTEKGKYVELRCDPISGHTALYWYRQSLGQGPEFLIYFQGTGAADDSGLPNDRFFAVRPEGSVSTLKIQRTERGDSAVYLCASSSRQGHNEQFFGPGTRLTVL.

This clone has more than one count but fewer than ten. The chain links TRBV6-5 to TRBJ1-4; perhaps TRBD1 as D (5 bases). Germline V gene lookup returns CDR1 MNHEY and CDR2 SVGAGI. Trimming removed 5 bases from V and 0 bases from J, with 10 bases in between. The CDR3 has 15 residues. CDR3 in DNA: TGTGCCAGCAGTAGAACAGGATCAACTAATGAAAAACTGTTTTTT. Translation gives CASSRTGSTNEKLFF.

V is TRBV10-1 and J is TRBJ2-2, with 7 positions matching TRBD2. The germline gives CDR1 WNHNN, CDR2 SYGVQD (reference sequence). This CDR3 region has 12 residues. The CDR3 is CEMLADTGELFF. The CDR3 bases are TGCGAAATGCTAGCGGACACCGGGGAGCTGTTTTTT.

The sample holds a few counts of this clone. The V gene is TRBV12-5, the J gene TRBJ2-5; 7 nucleotides agree with TRBD1. This CDR3 has 17 amino acids. Germline CDR1 and CDR2: LGHNT and FRNRAP. Trimming at V came to 0 bases and at J to 3 bases, leaving 10 bases not matched to a gene. The CDR3 loop reads CASGLVLTRTGEETQYF. CDR3 sequence (DNA): TGTGCTAGTGGTTTGGTCCTCACCAGGACAGGAGAAGAGACCCAGTACTTC. Full variable domain (outside the CDR3, taken from reference TRBV12-5 and TRBJ2-5): DARVTQTPRHKVTEMGQEVTMRCQPILGHNTVFWYRQTMMQGLELLAYFRNRAPLDDSGMPKDRFSAEMPDATLATLKIQPSEPRDSAVYFCASGLVLTRTGEETQYFGPGTRLLVL.

This chain connects TRBV11-2 to TRBJ1-5; 8 nucleotides match TRBD1. CDR1 and CDR2 (germline): SGHAT, FQNNGV. This CDR3 spans 16 amino acids. V dropped 0 bases and J dropped 0; count of bases not matched to a gene: 1. CDR3: CASSLEQGVSNQPQHF. The DNA for the CDR3 is TGTGCCAGCAGCTTAGAACAGGGGGTTAGCAATCAGCCCCAGCATTTT.

The chain links TRBV6-5 to TRBJ2-5; TRBD2 matches at 9 bases. Germline CDR1 and CDR2: MNHEY and SVGAGI. The ends lost 2 bases at V and 5 bases at J; junction bases unmatched: 6. This CDR3 is 15 amino acids long. CDR3 coding DNA: TGTGCCAGCAGTTACGTGCCTAGCGGGATGGAGACCCAGTACTTC. This gives the protein CASSYVPSGMETQYF.

V and J are TRBV13 and TRBJ2-3; 7 nucleotides align to TRBD2. Germline V lookup: CDR1 PRHDT, CDR2 FYEKMQ (reference sequence). This CDR3 comprises 14 residues. V trimming: 3 bases; J trimming: 1 base; junction bases outside the gene matches: 1. This CDR3 reads CASSFGGGTDTQYF. As DNA, the CDR3 is TGTGCCAGCAGCTTTGGGGGGGGCACAGATACGCAGTATTTT.

This chain joins TRBV13 and TRBJ2-2; D is uncertain. The germline CDR1 and CDR2 sequences are PRHDT and FYEKMQ (reference sequence). Trimming removed 4 bases at V and 4 bases at J, with 16 bases between. The CDR3 consists of 16 residues. The CDR3 DNA is TGTGCCAGCAGCTCGACTTCCGGGTTCGGCACCGGGGAGCTGTTTTTT. This sequence encodes CASSSTSGFGTGELFF.

The V and J genes are TRBV7-9 and TRBJ2-3; the D gene is possibly TRBD2 (6 bases). Deletions cut 7 bases from V and 6 bases from J, with 20 bases between. Germline V gives CDR1 SEHNR, CDR2 FQNEAQ (reference sequence). The CDR3 runs 15 residues. As DNA, the CDR3 is TGTGCCAGCACTCGGGACTTAGGATACGGGGATACGCAGTATTTT. Translation: CASTRDLGYGDTQYF.

The chain links TRBV5-1 to TRBJ2-1; 7 positions match TRBD1. Germline lookup yields CDR1 SGHRS and CDR2 YFSETQ. After removal of 2 bases from V and 9 bases from J, the junction contained 17 bases not matched to a gene. CDR3 length: 17 residues. CDR3 coding DNA: TGCGCCAGCAGCTTCTCATCGACAGGGTTGGTGACAGGTGAGCAGTTCTTC. Protein: CASSFSSTGLVTGEQFF.

The rearrangement joins TRBV4-1 to TRBJ2-7; D gene ambiguous. The germline CDR1 and CDR2 sequences are MGHRA and YSYEKL. This CDR3 comprises 15 residues. The germline V and J ends were trimmed by 1 base and 0 bases, with 10 bases remaining between them. CDR3 nucleotides: TGCGCCAGCAGCCAAGTTTACGAGATCTCCTACGAGCAGTACTTC. Its translation is CASSQVYEISYEQYF.

This clone was seen only a few times. J is TRBJ1-2 and V is TRBV18; D call uncertain. CDR1 is KGHSH, CDR2 LQKENI, per germline. CDR3 size: 15 residues. Trimming stripped 0 bases from V and 6 bases from J, with 14 bases between. CDR3 in DNA: TGTGCCAGCTCACCACCGGGCAGGCCGGTGGATGGCTACACCTTC. Its protein product is CASSPPGRPVDGYTF.

The chain combines TRBV7-9 with TRBJ1-2; TRBD1 aligns across 8 bases. Germline loops: CDR1 SEHNR, CDR2 FQNEAQ (reference sequence). This CDR3 has 15 residues. The ends lost 5 bases at V and 8 bases at J; junction bases unmatched: 13. This chain's CDR3 is CASSTSARPGGGYTF. DNA of the CDR3: TGTGCCAGCAGCACATCCGCCAGGCCAGGGGGCGGCTACACCTTC.

This chain connects TRBV27 to TRBJ2-7, with TRBD1 identical over 7 bases. Germline lookup yields CDR1 MNHEY and CDR2 SMNVEV (reference sequence). J was trimmed by 3 bases and V by 6 bases; bases with no gene match: 5. The CDR3 consists of 13 residues. The CDR3 DNA reads TGTGCCAGCAGGTCGACAGGGCTCTACGAGCAGTACTTC. Translation: CASRSTGLYEQYF.

Only a few counts were recorded for this clone. This chain connects TRBV7-9 to TRBJ2-7; 8 positions agree with TRBD1. Germline V gene lookup returns CDR1 SEHNR and CDR2 FQNEAQ (reference sequence). The J segment lost 6 bases and the V segment lost 2 bases, leaving 9 bases of the junction unmatched. The CDR3 has 15 residues. In DNA form, the CDR3 reads TGTGCCAGCAGCTTAAAGGCAGGGGGCTTACGCGAGCAGTACTTC. Translating it yields CASSLKAGGLREQYF. The full variable domain, completed using reference TRBV7-9 and TRBJ2-7, is DTGVSQNPRHKITKRGQNVTFRCDPISEHNRLYWYRQTLGQGPEFLTYFQNEAQLEKSRLLSDRFSAERPKGSFSTLEIQRTEQGDSAMYLCASSLKAGGLREQYFGPGTRLTVT.

The rearrangement links TRBV11-2 to TRBJ2-5; 7 bases match TRBD2. CDR1 and CDR2 (germline): SGHAT, FQNNGV. This CDR3 spans 14 amino acids. V shed 5 bases and J 5 bases; nucleotides not matched to a gene: 8. The CDR3 DNA follows: TGTGCCAGCAGCCCGCGGGAGAAATGGGAGACCCAGTACTTC. The encoded protein is CASSPREKWETQYF.

This clone was recorded only once. This chain connects TRBV11-3 to TRBJ2-1, with TRBD2 matching over 15 bases. Trimming took 5 bases from V and 8 from J; bases not matched to a gene: 4. Germline loops: CDR1 SGHNT, CDR2 YENEEA. This CDR3 has 15 residues. In DNA, the CDR3 is TGTGCCAGCAGCCTGGGACTAGCGGGAGGCTATGAGCAGTTCTTC. Translating it yields CASSLGLAGGYEQFF.

This chain connects TRBV5-1 to TRBJ2-2; maybe TRBD2 (6 bases). Trimming removed 4 bases at V and 6 bases at J, with 10 bases between. The CDR3 consists of 13 residues. CDR1 and CDR2 (germline): SGHRS, YFSETQ. CDR3: CASSVGRPGELFF. The CDR3 coding sequence is TGCGCCAGCAGCGTAGGGAGGCCCGGGGAGCTGTTTTTT.

The J gene is TRBJ2-7, the V gene TRBV5-1; D gene uncertain. Germline values: CDR1 SGHRS, CDR2 YFSETQ. The CDR3 contains 15 residues. Trimming stripped 0 bases from V and 3 bases from J, with 13 bases between. CDR3 DNA: TGCGCCAGCAGCTTGGCCGGTGTTAGAGGCTACGAGCAGTACTTC. Protein: CASSLAGVRGYEQYF. Full variable domain (outside the CDR3, taken from reference TRBV5-1 and TRBJ2-7): KAGVTQTPRYLIKTRGQQVTLSCSPISGHRSVSWYQQTPGQGLQFLFEYFSETQRNKGNFPGRFSGRQFSNSRSEMNVSTLELGDSALYLCASSLAGVRGYEQYFGPGTRLTVT.

This chain uses TRBV2 with TRBJ2-7, with 7 positions matching TRBD1. V trimming: 4 bases; J trimming: 2 bases; junction bases outside the gene matches: 11. The CDR3 totals 16 residues. The germline V gene has CDR1 SNHLY and CDR2 FYNNEI. The CDR3: CASSAFGEQGAYEQYF. DNA for the CDR3: TGTGCCAGCAGTGCCTTTGGGGAGCAGGGGGCCTACGAGCAGTACTTC.